Following are 23 T cell receptor beta chains from one sample sequenced in a study of graft-versus-host responses after intestinal transplantation. Sequencing used immunoSEQ multiplex PCR; TCRdb keeps in-frame clones, though not all of them. Among over 10,000 clones listed, 70% to 85% were seen once. Material: PBMCs, obtained about 300 days after intestinal transplant. The receptor set was obtained from a human patient who received an intestinal transplant, so some T cells may come from the graft donor.

This clone was detected only a few times. One end of the junction varies from germline; a read error may be responsible. V gene TRBV7-9 combines with J gene TRBJ2-2, with TRBD1 matching 8 bases. Germline V gene data show CDR1 as SEHNR and CDR2 as FQNEAQ (reference sequence). The CDR3 covers 16 residues. The CDR3 reads CASSVAGGAGTGELFF. For the CDR3, the DNA is TGTGCCAGCAGCGTAGCAGGGGGCGCGGGCACCGGGGAGCTGTTTTTT. The full variable domain, rest sourced from reference TRBV7-9 and TRBJ2-2, is DTGVSQNPRHKITKRGQNVTFRCDPISEHNRLYWYRQTLGQGPEFLTYFQNEAQLEKSRLLSDRFSAERPKGSFSTLEIQRTEQGDSAMYLCASSVAGGAGTGELFFGEGSRLTVL.

This clone came up a few times. V usage is TRBV18 and J usage is TRBJ1-5; 8 positions agree with TRBD1. The germline V gene encodes CDR1 KGHSH and CDR2 LQKENI. Trimming at V came to 3 bases and at J to 5 bases, leaving 9 bases not matched to a gene. The CDR3 runs 16 residues. CDR3 bases: TGTGCCAGCTCACCTGAAACAGGGGGATACGATCAGCCCCAGCATTTT. This sequence encodes CASSPETGGYDQPQHF.

This chain uses TRBV4-1 with TRBJ2-7; D remains unclear. The germline V gene has CDR1 MGHRA and CDR2 YSYEKL. Trimming took off 4 bases at V and 0 bases at J, with 10 bases between the two ends. CDR3 length: 14 residues. CDR3 in amino acids: CASSPHQHSYEQYF. The CDR3 nucleotides read TGCGCCAGCAGCCCACACCAACACTCCTACGAGCAGTACTTC.

V usage is TRBV7-2 and J usage is TRBJ1-2; D gene ambiguous. Germline V lookup: CDR1 SGHTA, CDR2 FQGNSA. With 0 bases removed from V and 5 bases from J, the gap between germline ends came to 10 bases. The CDR3 length is 14 residues. The chain's CDR3 is CASSLATIFYGYTF. CDR3 sequence (DNA): TGTGCCAGCAGCTTAGCGACGATCTTTTATGGCTACACCTTC. The full variable domain, rest sourced from reference TRBV7-2 and TRBJ1-2, is GAGVSQSPSNKVTEKGKDVELRCDPISGHTALYWYRQSLGQGLEFLIYFQGNSAPDKSGLPSDRFSAERTGGSVSTLTIQRTQQEDSAVYLCASSLATIFYGYTFGSGTRLTVV.

CDR3 in DNA: TGCAGCGTTGCGGAGAGCTCCTACGAGCAGTACTTC. Protein: CSVAESSYEQYF. This chain connects TRBV29-1 to TRBJ2-7, with unresolved D. This CDR3 region has 12 residues. V dropped 4 bases and J dropped 0 bases, with 7 bases sitting between them. Germline values: CDR1 SQVTM, CDR2 ANQGSEA.

The rearrangement links TRBV10-3 to TRBJ1-5; the match to TRBD1 covers 11 bases. Germline V gives CDR1 ENHRY, CDR2 SYGVKD. V trimming: 4 bases; J trimming: 6 bases; junction bases outside the gene matches: 8. The CDR3 loop spans 16 amino acids. In DNA, the CDR3 is TGTGCCATCAGTGGTGAGGACAGGGGGCCCGGTCAGCCCCAGCATTTT. Protein sequence: CAISGEDRGPGQPQHF.

The rearrangement uses TRBV27 and TRBJ2-7; 9 bases are a match to TRBD2. Germline V gene lookup returns CDR1 MNHEY and CDR2 SMNVEV (reference sequence). V shed 4 bases, J shed 4 bases, and the junction held 8 bases outside the gene matches. The CDR3 has 15 residues. The CDR3 loop reads CASSWGGRGAYEQYF. The CDR3 nucleotides are TGTGCCAGCAGTTGGGGCGGGAGGGGCGCTTACGAGCAGTACTTC.

This chain joins TRBV27 and TRBJ2-2; TRBD2 matches at 13 bases. The V and J ends lost 8 bases and 5 bases, in that order; junction bases with no gene match: 8. The germline CDR1 and CDR2 sequences are MNHEY and SMNVEV (reference sequence). The CDR3 runs 16 residues. The CDR3 region is CASSYGTSGETGELFF. CDR3 nucleotides: TGTGCCAGCTCCTACGGGACTAGCGGGGAAACCGGGGAGCTGTTTTTT.

The rearrangement links TRBV7-2 to TRBJ1-4, with D tentatively TRBD1 (5 bases). Germline V gives CDR1 SGHTA, CDR2 FQGNSA. V was pared by 3 bases and J by 8 bases, with 13 bases between. The CDR3 runs to 14 residues. This chain's CDR3 is CASSFDRVSEKLFF. CDR3 DNA: TGTGCCAGCAGCTTCGACAGAGTTTCGGAAAAACTGTTTTTT.

The chain links TRBV29-1 to TRBJ2-3; D is tentatively TRBD1 or TRBD2 (6 bases each). Germline V gene sequence: CDR1 SQVTM, CDR2 ANQGSEA. Trimming took off 7 bases at V and 3 bases at J, with 17 bases between the two ends. The CDR3 is 14 residues long. DNA for the CDR3: TGCAGCGCCCCCAAGGGGGGTTTGACAGATACGCAGTATTTT. Translated: CSAPKGGLTDTQYF.

The chain combines TRBV19 with TRBJ1-5; 8 bases are shared with TRBD1. Germline V gene lookup returns CDR1 LNHDA and CDR2 SQIVND (reference sequence). Germline trimming cut 5 bases from V and 0 bases from J; bases unmatched to any gene: 9. The CDR3 length is 17 residues. CDR3 sequence reads: CASSASQGALSNQPQHF. The DNA of the CDR3 is TGTGCCAGTAGTGCCTCCCAGGGGGCTCTTAGCAATCAGCCCCAGCATTTT.

The chain is built from TRBV25-1 and TRBJ1-6, with D unclear. Trimming cost V 7 bases and J 0 bases, with 7 bases left between them. In germline, CDR1 is MGHDK, CDR2 SYGVNS. CDR3 length equals 14 residues. The CDR3 loop is CASMYSSYNSPLHF. DNA of the CDR3: TGTGCCAGCATGTACTCCTCCTATAATTCACCCCTCCACTTT.

The rearrangement uses TRBV4-2 and TRBJ2-7; D is tentatively TRBD1 or TRBD2 (5 bases each). From germline, CDR1 is LGHNA and CDR2 YNFKEQ. The CDR3 length is 15 residues. Trimming shortened V by 0 bases and J by 0 bases, and 9 bases separated the two germline ends. Here the CDR3 reads CASSQDAGSSYEQYF. The CDR3 DNA is TGTGCCAGCAGCCAAGATGCAGGGAGCTCCTACGAGCAGTACTTC.

This sequence joins TRBV9 and TRBJ1-1; no clear D gene. Trimming cost V 2 bases and J 0 bases, with 5 bases left between them. CDR3 length: 13 residues. CDR1 and CDR2 from the germline V gene are SGDLS and YYNGEE. The CDR3 spells CASSVRLNTEAFF. DNA for the CDR3: TGTGCCAGCAGCGTTCGGCTGAACACTGAAGCTTTCTTT.

The chain is built from TRBV28 and TRBJ1-1, with TRBD1 matching over 10 bases. Germline trimming cut 7 bases from V and 3 bases from J; bases unmatched to any gene: 2. Germline CDR1 reads MDHEN; CDR2 reads SYDVKM. CDR3 size: 13 residues. The CDR3 DNA sequence: TGTGCCAGCAAGGACAGGGGGTACACTGAAGCTTTCTTT. It translates to CASKDRGYTEAFF.

The V and J genes are TRBV9 and TRBJ2-5; a weak D match, TRBD2 (5 bases). Per the germline V gene, CDR1 is SGDLS and CDR2 is YYNGEE. The CDR3 totals 14 residues. The V gene lost 0 bases and the J gene lost 2 bases, with 8 bases spanning the gap. The CDR3: CASSVGGSQETQYF. The CDR3 nucleotides are TGTGCCAGCAGCGTAGGAGGGTCACAAGAGACCCAGTACTTC.

The rearrangement links TRBV28 to TRBJ1-3; 8 positions agree with TRBD1. The CDR3 has 13 residues. V was pared by 7 bases and J by 8 bases, with 7 bases of the junction left unmatched. The V gene's germline CDR1 is MDHEN and CDR2 SYDVKM. This chain's CDR3 is CASNGQGGYTIYF. CDR3 nucleotide sequence: TGTGCCAGCAATGGACAGGGTGGGTACACCATATATTTT.

The chain combines TRBV6-1 with TRBJ1-2, with D possibly being TRBD1 (5 bases). Trimming cost V 0 bases and J 0 bases, with 5 bases left between them. The CDR3 is made up of 14 amino acids. Germline CDR1 is MNHNS and CDR2 is SASEGT. The CDR3 DNA follows: TGTGCCAGCAGTGAAGCGGGGCCTAACTATGGCTACACCTTC. It codes for CASSEAGPNYGYTF.

The chain recombines TRBV9 with TRBJ2-7, with TRBD2 as a possible D gene (6 bases). Deletions cut 4 bases from V and 7 bases from J, with 9 bases between. The CDR3 is made up of 11 amino acids. CDR1 SGDLS and CDR2 YYNGEE come from the germline V gene. The CDR3 nucleotides are TGTGCCAGCAGCCCGGGACTTGAGCAGTACTTC. Its protein is CASSPGLEQYF.

V and J are TRBV5-4 and TRBJ1-1, with a weak D call TRBD1 (5 bases). Germline lookup yields CDR1 SGHNT and CDR2 YYREEE (reference sequence). The CDR3 loop spans 13 amino acids. V was clipped by 4 bases and J by 3 bases, with 10 bases between them. CDR3 DNA sequence: TGTGCCAGCAGCGTACAGGACTACACTGAAGCTTTCTTT. It codes for CASSVQDYTEAFF.

The genes are TRBV7-2 and TRBJ2-3; TRBD2 matches 12 bases. Germline V gene data show CDR1 as SGHTA and CDR2 as FQGNSA. V lost 4 bases, J lost 3 bases, and 5 bases stayed unmatched. The CDR3 loop spans 16 amino acids. The CDR3 protein is CASSSLAGGPTDTQYF. The CDR3 bases are TGTGCCAGCAGCTCCCTAGCGGGAGGGCCGACAGATACGCAGTATTTT.

The gene calls are TRBV19 and TRBJ2-5, with D possibly being TRBD2 (6 bases). CDR3 length: 12 amino acids. The germline gives CDR1 LNHDA, CDR2 SQIVND (reference sequence). V was cut by 2 bases and J by 10 bases, with 11 bases left in between. The chain's CDR3 is CASSIKNGGQYF. CDR3 nucleotide sequence: TGTGCCAGTAGTATAAAAAACGGGGGCCAGTACTTC.

The chain combines TRBV11-1 with TRBJ1-2, with D possibly TRBD1 on 5 matching bases. V was pared by 3 bases and J by 2 bases, with 7 bases between. The CDR3 is 13 residues long. Germline V gives CDR1 SGHAT, CDR2 FQDESV (reference sequence). In DNA form, the CDR3 reads TGTGCCAGCAGCTTGACAGTGAACTATGGCTACACCTTC. Its translation is CASSLTVNYGYTF.